This T cell receptor beta chain is from a study of blood T cell repertoires in COVID-19. Individuals drawn from 20 to 25 US areas were about 18 to 89 years old. Donors were grouped by their self-reported clinical history. This CDR3 contains 15 residues. Germline assignment: CDR1 MNHEY and CDR2 SVGEGT. V lost 4 bases, J lost 7 bases, and 6 bases stayed unmatched. The data were produced by immunoSEQ multiplex PCR, yet TCRdb's version contains in-frame clones alone and is incomplete. This sample carries about 250,000 clones, about 86% of them seen once, and the ten largest clones take roughly 3.1%. The chain couples TRBV6-2 or TRBV6-3 to TRBJ2-2; 10 bases match TRBD1. The sequencing input was PBMCs or T cells enriched from blood (not recorded which). The receptor's source is a middle-aged man who had recovered from COVID-19. The CDR3 DNA is TGTGCCAGCAGTTGGTCGGGACAGGGGATCGGGGAGCTGTTTTTT. This encodes CASSWSGQGIGELFF.